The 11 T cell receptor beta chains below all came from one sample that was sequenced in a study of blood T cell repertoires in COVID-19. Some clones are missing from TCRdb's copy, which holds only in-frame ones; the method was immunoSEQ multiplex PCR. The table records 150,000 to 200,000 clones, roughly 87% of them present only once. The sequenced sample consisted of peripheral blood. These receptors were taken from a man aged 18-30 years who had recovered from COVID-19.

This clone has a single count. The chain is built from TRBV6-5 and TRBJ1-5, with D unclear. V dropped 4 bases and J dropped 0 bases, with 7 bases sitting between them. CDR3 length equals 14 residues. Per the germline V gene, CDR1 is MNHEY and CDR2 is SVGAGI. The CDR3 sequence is CASSLRDSNQPQHF. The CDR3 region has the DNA TGTGCCAGCAGTTTGAGGGATAGCAATCAGCCCCAGCATTTT.

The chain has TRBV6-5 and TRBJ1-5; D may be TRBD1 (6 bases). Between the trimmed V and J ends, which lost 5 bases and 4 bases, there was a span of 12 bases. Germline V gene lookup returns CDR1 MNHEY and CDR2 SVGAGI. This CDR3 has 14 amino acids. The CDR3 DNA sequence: TGTGCCAGCAGTCCACAGGGAGGGAATCAGCCCCAGCATTTT. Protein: CASSPQGGNQPQHF.

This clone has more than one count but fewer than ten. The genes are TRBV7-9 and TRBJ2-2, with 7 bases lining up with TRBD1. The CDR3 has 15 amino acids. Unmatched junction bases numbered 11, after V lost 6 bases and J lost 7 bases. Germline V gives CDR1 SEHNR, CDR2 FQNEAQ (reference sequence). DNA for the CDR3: TGTGCCAGCAGAACACCCGGGACAGTTAGCGGGGAGCTGTTTTTT. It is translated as CASRTPGTVSGELFF.

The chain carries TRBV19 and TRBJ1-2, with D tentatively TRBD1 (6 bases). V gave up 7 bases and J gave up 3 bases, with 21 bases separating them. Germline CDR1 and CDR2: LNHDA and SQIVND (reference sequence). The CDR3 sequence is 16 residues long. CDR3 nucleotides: TGTGCCAGTACCATCCTCTCCAGGGGTTTTGACTATGGCTACACCTTC. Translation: CASTILSRGFDYGYTF.

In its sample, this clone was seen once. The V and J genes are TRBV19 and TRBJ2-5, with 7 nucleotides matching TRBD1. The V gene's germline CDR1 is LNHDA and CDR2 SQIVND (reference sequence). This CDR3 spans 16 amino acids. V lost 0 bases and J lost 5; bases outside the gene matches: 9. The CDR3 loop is CASSIDVTGLGETQYF. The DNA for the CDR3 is TGTGCCAGTAGTATAGACGTGACAGGGCTGGGGGAGACCCAGTACTTC.

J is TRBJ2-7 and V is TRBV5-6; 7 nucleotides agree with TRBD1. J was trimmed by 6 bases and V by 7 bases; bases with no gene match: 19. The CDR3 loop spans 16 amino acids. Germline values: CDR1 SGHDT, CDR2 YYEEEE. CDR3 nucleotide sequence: TGTGCCAGCTATAGAAGGCAAACAGGGGCTCAGGGCGAGCAGTACTTC. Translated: CASYRRQTGAQGEQYF.

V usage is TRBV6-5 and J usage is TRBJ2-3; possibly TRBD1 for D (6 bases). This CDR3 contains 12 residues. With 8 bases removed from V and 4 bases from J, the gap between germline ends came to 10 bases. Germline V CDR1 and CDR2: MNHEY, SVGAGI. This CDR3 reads CASGQSPDTQYF. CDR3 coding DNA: TGTGCCAGCGGACAGTCTCCAGATACGCAGTATTTT.

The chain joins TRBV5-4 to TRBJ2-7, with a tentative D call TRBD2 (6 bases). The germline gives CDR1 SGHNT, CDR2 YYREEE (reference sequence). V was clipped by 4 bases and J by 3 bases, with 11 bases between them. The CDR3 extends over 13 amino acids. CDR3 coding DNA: TGTGCCAGCAGCGGGGGGACCAACTACGAGCAGTACTTC. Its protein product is CASSGGTNYEQYF.

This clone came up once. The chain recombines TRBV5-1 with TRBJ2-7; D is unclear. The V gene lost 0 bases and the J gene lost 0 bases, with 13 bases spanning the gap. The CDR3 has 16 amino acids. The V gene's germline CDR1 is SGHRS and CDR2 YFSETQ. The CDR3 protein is CASSLVSVSSSYEQYF. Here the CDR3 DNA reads TGCGCCAGCAGCTTGGTTTCGGTTTCGAGCTCCTACGAGCAGTACTTC.

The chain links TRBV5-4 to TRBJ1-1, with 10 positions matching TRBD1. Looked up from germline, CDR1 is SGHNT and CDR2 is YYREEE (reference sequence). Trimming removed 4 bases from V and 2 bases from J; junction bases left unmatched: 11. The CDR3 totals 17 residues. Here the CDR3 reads CASSPRGGQGRNTEAFF. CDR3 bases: TGTGCCAGCAGCCCCAGAGGGGGACAGGGGAGAAACACTGAAGCTTTCTTT.

CDR3 residues: CASRPDGNPYGYTF. The CDR3 nucleotides read TGTGCCAGCAGACCGGACGGGAATCCCTATGGCTACACCTTC. This rearrangement joins TRBV28 to TRBJ1-2; D uncertain. Germline loops: CDR1 MDHEN, CDR2 SYDVKM. The CDR3 consists of 14 residues. V was trimmed by 6 bases and J by 4 bases, leaving 15 bases between them.